Described below is a single T cell receptor beta chain sequence and its context. Its antigen remains undetermined. No quality values exist for individual bases; no much larger clone is one base distant. A second Seattle source provided samples from volunteer blood donors who had recovered from COVID-19. Whole blood was collected in K2EDTA tubes by collaborating institutions according to the institutions' own protocols. Collaborator samples were shipped for TCRbeta analysis as frozen whole blood, isolated PBMCs, or DNA extracted from either sample type. The immunoSEQ Assay, a bias-controlled multiplex PCR, was used to amplify TCRbeta CDR3 regions from genomic DNA. In the original analysis: The number of nucleated cells in each sample was estimated from the amplification of reference gene primers within the assay. To quantify the absolute abundance of each unique TCRbeta CDR3 rearrangement, sequence reads were collapsed and filtered. For each sample, productive Simpson clonality was calculated by taking the square root of Simpson's diversity index across productive rearrangements. In its TCRdb copy, this immuneACCESS table keeps in-frame sequences only and misses some clones. Where compared with another copy, unresolved V genes explain less than half of these, and the others have no known cause. The V and J calls and the clone size are those of that table, but D and trimming were determined from the DNA. A total of fewer than 350,000 clones appear in this sample, around 87% of them only once. Jointly, the top ten make up around 8% of the sample.

This entry belongs to a study of blood T cell repertoires in COVID-19 (dated by TCRdb to about 2020). Context from the whole study: The collaborator samples originated in the United States, Italy and Spain and spanned the acute and convalescent phases of COVID-19. Sample metadata almost always included a de-identified subject ID, COVID-19 status, age in years and sex. The dataset comprised deeply sampled blood TCRbeta repertoires from subjects exposed to, actively infected with, or recovered from COVID-19. HLA class I and class II types, where available, came from metadata supplied by the sample provider rather than from assay-based typing. The repertoires were released in a freely available public database meant as a resource for research on the immune response to SARS-CoV-2. The prospective study material was composed of cDNA or gDNA derived from T cells, B-cell-depleted T cells, or PBMCs. Samples came from the ongoing ImmuneRACE study (first 160 participants) plus 1,254 subjects from 6 global collaborators.

CDR3 length: 16 amino acids, cysteine to phenylalanine. The kept DNA is CDR3 alone, 48 bases in frame from the first base. V was cut back by 10 bases and J by 4 bases, leaving a gap of 24 bases between them. Taken from the germline V gene, the CDR1 and CDR2 loops are SNHLY and FYNNEI. Findings and caveats that apply to the study as a whole: The amount of clinical and demographic metadata varied by source and participant and was provided uncurated.

In this chain, TRBV2 is recombined with TRBJ2-3; the D segment could be TRBD2, given 6 matching bases. This sequence originates from a woman in her 50s who had recovered from COVID-19. Sequenced input: peripheral blood. The DNA reads TGTGCCACCCAGTATAGGACTACTCCTGGGGCAGATACGCAGTATTTT. Its amino acids are CATQYRTTPGADTQYF.